This TCR beta chain emerged from a study of vaccination effects on CD4 cells after COVID-19. Study details: A few convalescent patients were sampled both early and late post-vaccination. Sampling occurred a median 72 days post second dose, range 14 to 241. Study results and limitations: Convalescents' post-vaccination spike-reactive clones were chiefly new, vaccine-induced ones.

This clone occurred a few times. Its target is not known. CDR1 and CDR2 (germline): LNHNV, YYDKDF (reference sequence). The length of the CDR3 is 12 residues. Trimming removed 5 bases at V and 8 bases at J, with 7 bases between. The assay was immunoSEQ multiplex PCR, and TCRdb's table has in-frame clones only and misses some. The table includes approximately 30,000 clones, roughly four fifths detected once. An approximately 10-day culture period preceded the isolation of CD4+ T cells. Infection with SARS-CoV-2 occurred in the person between March and December 2020, and PCR confirmed it. Each participant was administered two doses of either the BNT162b2 or the mRNA-1273 vaccine. Cultures received IL-2 medium that replaced half the medium on days 3 and 7.

This chain uses TRBV15 with TRBJ1-6; D is uncertain. This sequence was found in a human donor who had a prior SARS-CoV-2 infection. The sequencing used CD4+ T cells from PBMCs cultured without peptide, collected after COVID-19 vaccination. The CDR3 loop is CATSEAYSPLHF. The CDR3 bases are TGTGCCACCAGCGAGGCCTATTCACCCCTCCACTTT.